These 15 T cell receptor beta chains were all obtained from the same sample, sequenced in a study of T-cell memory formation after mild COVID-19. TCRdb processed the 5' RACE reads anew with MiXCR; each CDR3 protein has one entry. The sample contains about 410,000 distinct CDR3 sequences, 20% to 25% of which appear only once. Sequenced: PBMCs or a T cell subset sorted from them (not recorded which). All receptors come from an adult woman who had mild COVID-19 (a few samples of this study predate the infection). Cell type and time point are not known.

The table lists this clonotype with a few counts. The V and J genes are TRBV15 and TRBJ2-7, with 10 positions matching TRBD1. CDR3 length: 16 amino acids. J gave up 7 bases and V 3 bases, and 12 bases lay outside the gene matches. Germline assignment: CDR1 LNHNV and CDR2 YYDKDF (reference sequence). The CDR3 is CATSRPPGQGSREQYF. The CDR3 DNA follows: TGTGCCACCAGCAGGCCCCCGGGACAGGGGTCGAGGGAGCAGTACTTC. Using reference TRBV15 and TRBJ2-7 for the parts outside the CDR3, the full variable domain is DAMVIQNPRYQVTQFGKPVTLSCSQTLNHNVMYWYQQKSSQAPKLLFHYYDKDFNNEADTPDNFQSRRPNTSFCFLDIRSPGLGDTAMYLCATSRPPGQGSREQYFGPGTRLTVT.

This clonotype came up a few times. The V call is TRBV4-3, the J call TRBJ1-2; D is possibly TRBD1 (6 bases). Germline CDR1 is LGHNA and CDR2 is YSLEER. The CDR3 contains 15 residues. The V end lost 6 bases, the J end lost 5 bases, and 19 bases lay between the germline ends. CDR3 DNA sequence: TGCGCCAGCAGTCCGGGCAGGGGACCGTGGTATGGCTACACCTTC. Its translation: CASSPGRGPWYGYTF.

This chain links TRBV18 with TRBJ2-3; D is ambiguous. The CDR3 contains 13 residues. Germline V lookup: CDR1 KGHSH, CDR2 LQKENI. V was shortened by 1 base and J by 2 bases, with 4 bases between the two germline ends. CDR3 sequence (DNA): TGTGCCAGCTCACCACTGGACACAGATACGCAGTATTTT. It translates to CASSPLDTDTQYF.

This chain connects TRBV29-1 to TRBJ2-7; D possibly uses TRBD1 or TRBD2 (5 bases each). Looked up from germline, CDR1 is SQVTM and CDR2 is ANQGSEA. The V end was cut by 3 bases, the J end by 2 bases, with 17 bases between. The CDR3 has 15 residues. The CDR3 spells CSVELVGTVTYEQYF. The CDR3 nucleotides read TGCAGCGTTGAGTTGGTCGGGACGGTTACCTACGAGCAGTACTTC.

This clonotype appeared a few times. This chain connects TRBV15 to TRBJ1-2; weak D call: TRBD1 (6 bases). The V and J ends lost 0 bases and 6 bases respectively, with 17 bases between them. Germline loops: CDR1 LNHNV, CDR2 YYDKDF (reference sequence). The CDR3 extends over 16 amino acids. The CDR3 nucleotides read TGTGCCACCAGCAGAGATCTGGGGGGCGCGGAGCATGGCTACACCTTC. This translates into CATSRDLGGAEHGYTF.

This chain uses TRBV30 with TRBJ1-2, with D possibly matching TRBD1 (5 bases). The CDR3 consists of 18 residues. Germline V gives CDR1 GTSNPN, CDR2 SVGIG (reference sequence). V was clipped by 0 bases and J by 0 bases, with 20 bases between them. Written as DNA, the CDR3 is TGTGCCTGGAGTGTCGCGTGGGGGGACTTCCGAGCTAACTATGGCTACACCTTC. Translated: CAWSVAWGDFRANYGYTF.

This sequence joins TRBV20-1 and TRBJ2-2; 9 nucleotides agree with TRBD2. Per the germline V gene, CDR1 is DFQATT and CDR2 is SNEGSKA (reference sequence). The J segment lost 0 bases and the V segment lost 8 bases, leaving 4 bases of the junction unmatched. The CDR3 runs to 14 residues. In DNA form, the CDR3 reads TGCAGTTATCAGCGGGGGGCGAACACCGGGGAGCTGTTTTTT. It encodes CSYQRGANTGELFF.

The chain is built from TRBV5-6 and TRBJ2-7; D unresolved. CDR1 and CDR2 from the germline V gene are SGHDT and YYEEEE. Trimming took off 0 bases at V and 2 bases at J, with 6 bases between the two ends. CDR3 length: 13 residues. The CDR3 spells CASSLDLTYEQYF. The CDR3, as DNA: TGTGCCAGCAGCTTGGATCTGACCTACGAGCAGTACTTC.

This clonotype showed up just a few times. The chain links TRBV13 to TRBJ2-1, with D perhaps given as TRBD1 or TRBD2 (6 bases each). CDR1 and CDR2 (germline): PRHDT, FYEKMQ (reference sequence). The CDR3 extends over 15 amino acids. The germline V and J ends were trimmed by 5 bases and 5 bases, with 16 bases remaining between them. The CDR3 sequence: CASSPRGTPNNEQFF. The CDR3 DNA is TGTGCCAGCAGCCCCCGCGGGACACCTAACAATGAGCAGTTCTTC. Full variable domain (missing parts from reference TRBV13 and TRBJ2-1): AAGVIQSPRHLIKEKRETATLKCYPIPRHDTVYWYQQGPGQDPQFLISFYEKMQSDKGSIPDRFSAQQFSDYHSELNMSSLELGDSALYFCASSPRGTPNNEQFFGPGTRLTVL.

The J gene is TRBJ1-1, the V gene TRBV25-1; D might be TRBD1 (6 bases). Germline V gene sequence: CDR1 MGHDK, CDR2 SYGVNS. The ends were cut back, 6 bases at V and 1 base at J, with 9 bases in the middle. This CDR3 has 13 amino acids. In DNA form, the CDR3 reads TGTGCCAGCAGGAAGGGACAGAACACTGAAGCTTTCTTT. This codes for CASRKGQNTEAFF.

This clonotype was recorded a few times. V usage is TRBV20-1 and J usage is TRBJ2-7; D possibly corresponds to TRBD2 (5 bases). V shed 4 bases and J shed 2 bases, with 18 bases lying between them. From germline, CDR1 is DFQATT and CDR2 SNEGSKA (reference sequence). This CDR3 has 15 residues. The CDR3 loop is CSAKNLLGGPYEQYF. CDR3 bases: TGCAGTGCTAAAAACCTACTAGGCGGGCCCTACGAGCAGTACTTC.

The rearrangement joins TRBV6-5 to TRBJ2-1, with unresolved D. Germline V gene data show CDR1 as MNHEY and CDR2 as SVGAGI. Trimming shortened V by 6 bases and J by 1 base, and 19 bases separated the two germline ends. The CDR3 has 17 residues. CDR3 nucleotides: TGTGCCAGCAGCCCACCACCACTAAGCCAGTCCTACAATGAGCAGTTCTTC. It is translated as CASSPPPLSQSYNEQFF.

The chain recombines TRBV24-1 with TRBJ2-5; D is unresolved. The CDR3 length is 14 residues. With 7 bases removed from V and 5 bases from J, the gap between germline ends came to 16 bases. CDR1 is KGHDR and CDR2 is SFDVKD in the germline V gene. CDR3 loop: CATSKSNARETQYF. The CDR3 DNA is TGTGCCACCAGCAAAAGTAATGCGCGGGAGACCCAGTACTTC.

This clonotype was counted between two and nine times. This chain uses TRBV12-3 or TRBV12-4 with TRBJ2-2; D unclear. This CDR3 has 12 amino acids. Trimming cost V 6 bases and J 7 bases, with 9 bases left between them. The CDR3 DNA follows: TGTGCCAGCAGCTGGGGTGGCGGGGAGCTGTTTTTT. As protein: CASSWGGGELFF.

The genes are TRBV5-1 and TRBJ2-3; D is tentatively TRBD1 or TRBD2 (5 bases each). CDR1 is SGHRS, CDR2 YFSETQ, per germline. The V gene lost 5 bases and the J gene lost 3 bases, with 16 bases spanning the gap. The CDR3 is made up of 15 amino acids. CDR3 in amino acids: CASRYEGLSTDTQYF. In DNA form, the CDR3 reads TGCGCCAGCAGGTACGAGGGGTTGTCGACAGATACGCAGTATTTT.